This is a list of T cell receptor beta chains from one sample in a study of T cell responses to AZD1222 COVID-19 vaccine. Profiling relied on immunoSEQ multiplex PCR, and the TCRdb table lists in-frame clones only, not all of them. This table has roughly 98,000 clones, about 90% appearing once. The specimen was peripheral blood, collected 28 days after the second AZD1222 dose. The source is an adult who received the AZD1222 COVID-19 vaccine. CDR3s include the opening cysteine and the closing phenylalanine or tryptophan. Fields, in order: V gene, clone size, J gene, D gene, CDR3 DNA, CDR3 protein. The D gene is left open where the match is weak. Not all rows give a size; the values are once, few, many and, for expanded clones, a class.

TRBV3-1/TRBV3-2	-	TRBJ2-2	-	TGTGCCAGCAGCCGTGCCGAGGGCGCCGACACCGGGGAGCTGTTTTTT	CASSRAEGADTGELFF
TRBV18	-	TRBJ2-7	TRBD2	TGTGCCAGCTCAAGACTAGCGGACAGCTCCTACGAGCAGTACTTC	CASSRLADSSYEQYF
TRBV6-5	-	TRBJ2-7	TRBD2	TGTGCCAGCAGTTACTCGGCTAGCGGGAGTCTCGACGAGCAGTACTTC	CASSYSASGSLDEQYF
TRBV6-2/TRBV6-3	few	TRBJ1-1	-	TGTGCCAGCAGTCTGGACACCAGGAACACTGAAGCTTTCTTT	CASSLDTRNTEAFF
TRBV6-6	-	TRBJ1-1	TRBD1	TGTGCCAGCAGTTTACAGGGGGCGGGGCGCACTGAAGCTTTCTTT	CASSLQGAGRTEAFF
TRBV19	-	TRBJ2-1	TRBD1	TGTGCCAGCCGGATGGGGACAGGCTACAATGAGCAGTTCTTC	CASRMGTGYNEQFF
TRBV2	few	TRBJ1-1	-	TGTGCCAGCAGCGAAGAAAGACTAACCCGGTATGAAGCTTTCTTT	CASSEERLTRYEAFF
TRBV29-1	-	TRBJ1-2	-	TGCAGCGTCCCTCCTCAGGGAGATTATGGCTACACCTTC	CSVPPQGDYGYTF
TRBV12-3/TRBV12-4	-	TRBJ1-1	-	TGTGCCAGCAGATCTTTATCCTCAGGGTTCGCTTTCTTT	CASRSLSSGFAFF
TRBV11-2	-	TRBJ2-1	TRBD1	TGTGCCAGCAGCTCCGGGGCGACAGGGAATGAGCAGTTCTTC	CASSSGATGNEQFF
TRBV3-1/TRBV3-2	-	TRBJ2-3	TRBD2	TGTGCCAGCAGCCAAGAGGGACTAGCGGGACTATCCACAGATACGCAGTATTTT	CASSQEGLAGLSTDTQYF
TRBV10-3	-	TRBJ2-2	-	TGTGCCATCAGAGACAGAGGCGACACCGGGGAGCTGTTTTTT	CAIRDRGDTGELFF
TRBV9	-	TRBJ1-1	-	TGTGCCAGCAGCAAGACAAGTAGGGACACTGAAGCTTTCTTT	CASSKTSRDTEAFF
TRBV28	-	TRBJ2-7	TRBD2	TGTGCCAGCACCTCGCCCCACAGCGGGAGGGCCCACGAGCAGTACTTC	CASTSPHSGRAHEQYF
TRBV4-1	-	TRBJ2-3	-	TGCGCCAGCAGTGGCAGGGGCAGTGGGGCAGATACGCAGTATTTT	CASSGRGSGADTQYF
TRBV3-1/TRBV3-2	-	TRBJ1-3	-	TGTGCCAGCAGCCAAGTCAGGGCTGGAAACACCATATATTTT	CASSQVRAGNTIYF
TRBV30	-	TRBJ2-1	TRBD1	TGTGCCTGGACCCACTGGGACAGGGTCAATGAGCAGTTCTTC	CAWTHWDRVNEQFF
TRBV5-5	-	TRBJ1-2	-	TGTGCCAGCAGCTGGGGGGCAGCCTCCTATGGCTACACCTTC	CASSWGAASYGYTF
TRBV29-1	-	TRBJ1-1	-	TGCAGCGCCGCACCGACGGGGAACGCTGAAGCTTTCTTT	CSAAPTGNAEAFF
TRBV7-2	-	TRBJ1-2	-	TGTGCCAGCAGCTTAGCTTGGGGGCGAGGATCTGGCTACACCTTC	CASSLAWGRGSGYTF
TRBV18	-	TRBJ2-4	TRBD2	TGTGCCAGCTCACCACTTGTAGGGTCTAGCGGGAGTTGGAACATTCAGTACTTC	CASSPLVGSSGSWNIQYF
TRBV27	-	TRBJ2-7	TRBD2	TGTGCCAGCAGTTTCTTCGGGACTAGCGGTGCCTACGAGCAGTACTTC	CASSFFGTSGAYEQYF
TRBV6-1	-	TRBJ2-6	-	TGTGCCAGCAGTGAAGCTGGGGCCAACGTCCTGACTTTC	CASSEAGANVLTF
TRBV28	-	TRBJ2-1	-	TGTGCCAGCAATGGACGGGATGAGCAGTTCTTC	CASNGRDEQFF
TRBV18	-	TRBJ2-5	-	TGTGCCAGCTCACCCCCAGGGTGGGCAGAGACCCAGTACTTC	CASSPPGWAETQYF
TRBV7-6	once	TRBJ2-1	-	TGTGCCAGCAGTTTTGGGGAACGAAACAATGAGCAGTTCTTC	CASSFGERNNEQFF
TRBV7-9	-	TRBJ2-3	-	TGTGCCAGCAGCCCCCCAAAATCCACAGCAGATACGCAGTATTTT	CASSPPKSTADTQYF
TRBV30	-	TRBJ1-3	-	TGTGCCTGGCCCGCCGCTGGAAACACCATATATTTT	CAWPAAGNTIYF
TRBV5-1	-	TRBJ1-2	-	TGCGCCAGCAGCTTTGGGCAAGGCTATGGCTACACCTTC	CASSFGQGYGYTF
TRBV7-9	-	TRBJ2-5	-	TGTGCCAGCAGCTCCCGCCGGTCGGTCCCAGAGACCCAGTACTTC	CASSSRRSVPETQYF
TRBV3-1/TRBV3-2	once	TRBJ2-3	TRBD1	TGTGCCAGCAGCCAAGGGGGGACAGATGGGGATACGCAGTATTTT	CASSQGGTDGDTQYF
TRBV5-1	-	TRBJ2-7	-	TGCGCCAGCAGCTTGGGGATCGACTCCTACGAGCAGTACTTC	CASSLGIDSYEQYF
TRBV15	-	TRBJ1-2	TRBD1	TGTGCCACCAGTCAGGACAGGGACTATGGCTACACCTTC	CATSQDRDYGYTF
TRBV4-2	-	TRBJ2-2	-	TGTGCCAGCAGCCTGAAAAAAGGGGATGGCGGGGAGCTGTTTTTT	CASSLKKGDGGELFF
TRBV19	-	TRBJ1-2	-	TGTGCCAGTAGTATCCCACAGGGACATGGCTACACCTTC	CASSIPQGHGYTF
TRBV18	-	TRBJ2-1	-	TGTGCCAGCTCCCCACAGGACAATGAGCAGTTCTTC	CASSPQDNEQFF
TRBV18	-	TRBJ1-4	-	TGTGCCAGCTCCCTAGCGGTCTGGAATGAAAAAATGTTTTTT	CASSLAVWNEKMFF